The rows below give T cell receptor beta chains drawn from one sample of a study of cytomegalovirus exposure and HLA in healthy donors. Only in-frame clones appear in the TCRdb table, and some are missing; sequencing was by immunoSEQ multiplex PCR. Recorded here are about 43,000 clones; the top ten clones represent under 2%. The sequenced sample consisted of PBMCs. The receptors were sampled from a woman aged 25-40 years in good health and CMV-seronegative. Both conserved end residues are part of each CDR3. D genes are given only for firm matches. Clone size appears in some rows only: once, few, many, or a class for an expanded clone.

>TRBV30|TRBD1|.|TRBJ1-6|17
TGTGCCTGGAGTGTCGGACAGGCGAGCTCCTATAATTCACCCCTACACTTT
CAWSVGQASSYNSPLHF
>TRBV27|.|.|TRBJ1-1|14
TGTGCCAGCAGTCCGTATGGGGCCGGCACTGAAGCTTTCTTT
CASSPYGAGTEAFF
>TRBV19|TRBD1|.|TRBJ1-5|16
TGTGCCAGTAACTTCCCGGGACAGGGGTTGAATCAGCCCCAGCATTTT
CASNFPGQGLNQPQHF
>TRBV5-6|.|.|TRBJ2-3|14
TGTGCCAGCAGCCGACAGTTGAGCACAGATACGCAGTATTTT
CASSRQLSTDTQYF
>TRBV30|.|.|TRBJ2-3|16
TGTGCCCTTGGGGGGCGGGAGAGACTAAGCACAGATAAGCAGTATTTT
CALGGRERLSTDKQYF
>TRBV2|TRBD1|.|TRBJ2-7|15
TGTGCCAGCAGGGATGACAGGGTTGGCTCCTACGAGCAGTACTTC
CASRDDRVGSYEQYF
>TRBV4-2|TRBD2|medium-sized|TRBJ2-7|15
TGTGCCAGCAGCCAAGGACTAGCGGAACCCTACGAGCAGTACTTC
CASSQGLAEPYEQYF
>TRBV7-8|.|.|TRBJ2-2|13
TGTGCCAGCAGCCTGCAGTATACCGGGGAGCTGTTTTTT
CASSLQYTGELFF
>TRBV6-5|TRBD1|.|TRBJ1-2|14
TGTGCCAGCAGTTACTCGACAGGGGCGGGCGGCTACACCTTC
CASSYSTGAGGYTF
>TRBV30|.|.|TRBJ2-7|15
TGTGCCTGGAGCGCACCCAGACTAAAGAACTACGAGCAGTACTTC
CAWSAPRLKNYEQYF
>TRBV4-1|.|.|TRBJ1-1|14
TGCGCCAGCAGCCAAGAATGGCGAGGGACTGAAGCTTTCTTT
CASSQEWRGTEAFF
>TRBV4-2|.|.|TRBJ1-2|14
TGTGCCAGCAGCCCAGGGAGGACATCATATGGCTACACCTTC
CASSPGRTSYGYTF
>TRBV5-5|TRBD2|.|TRBJ2-5|15
TGTGCCAGCAGCTTTGCTAGCGGGAGCGGTGAGACCCAGTACTTC
CASSFASGSGETQYF
>TRBV6-6|.|.|TRBJ2-7|15
TGTGCCAGCAACATCCTAAGACAGGTCTCCTACGAGCAGTACTTC
CASNILRQVSYEQYF
>TRBV7-9|.|.|TRBJ2-2|14
TGTGCCAGCAGCACAACAGGGCGTACCGGGGAGCTGTTTTTT
CASSTTGRTGELFF
>TRBV5-1|.|.|TRBJ2-7|13
TGCGCCAGCAGTTTGGGACATAACTACGAGCAGTACTTC
CASSLGHNYEQYF
>TRBV6-5|.|.|TRBJ2-7|15
TGTGCCAGCAGTTACGAGGGCGCTAGCTCCTACGAGCAGTACTTC
CASSYEGASSYEQYF
>TRBV30|.|.|TRBJ1-3|13
TGTGCCTGGAGTCGGGGCTCTGGAAACACCATATATTTT
CAWSRGSGNTIYF
>TRBV28|.|.|TRBJ1-1|13
TGTGCCAGCGTAGCAGGGTGGGGCACTGAAGCTTTCTTT
CASVAGWGTEAFF
>TRBV27|.|.|TRBJ1-2|15
TGTGCCAGCAGCCAAGTGGGGGGGAATAACTATGGCTACACCTTC
CASSQVGGNNYGYTF
>TRBV15|TRBD2|.|TRBJ2-5|14
TGTGCCACCAGCAGGGCGGGAGTAGGAGAGACCCAGTACTTC
CATSRAGVGETQYF
>TRBV28|TRBD2|.|TRBJ2-7|17
TGTGCCAGCAGTCCCTCCGGGACTAGCTATTTTCGCTACGAGCAGTACTTC
CASSPSGTSYFRYEQYF
>TRBV18|TRBD1|.|TRBJ1-1|16
TGTGCCAGCTCACGGGGGACAGGCAATGGGGACACTGAAGCTTTCTTT
CASSRGTGNGDTEAFF
>TRBV6-5|.|.|TRBJ1-1|15
TGTGCCAGCAGACCAGAGGTACTAATGAACACTGAAGCTTTCTTT
CASRPEVLMNTEAFF
>TRBV28|.|.|TRBJ2-5|13
TGTGCCAGCTCCTTTGGTGGGAGAGAGACCCAGTACTTC
CASSFGGRETQYF
>TRBV30|TRBD1|.|TRBJ2-7|13
TGTGCCTGGAGTGGGGGGACAGGCTACGAGCAGTACTTC
CAWSGGTGYEQYF
>TRBV16|.|.|TRBJ1-1|16
TGTGCCAGCAGCCAATCGCGGGGGAGTGAGAACACTGAAGCTTTCTTT
CASSQSRGSENTEAFF
>TRBV4-2|.|.|TRBJ2-3|17
TGTGCCAGCAGCTTCGGGCTCCGGGGGATTCCAACAGATACGCAGTATTTT
CASSFGLRGIPTDTQYF
>TRBV4-1|TRBD2|.|TRBJ2-7|16
TGCGCCAGCAGCCAAGGGACCCAGCGGGAGGGCGACGAGCAGTACTTC
CASSQGTQREGDEQYF
>TRBV6-5|TRBD1|.|TRBJ2-7|16
TGTGCCAGCAGTTACGGAGGACAGGCCCGTTCCTACGAGCAGTACTTC
CASSYGGQARSYEQYF
>TRBV27|.|.|TRBJ1-1|12
TGTGCCAGCAAAACCCCCCGGGAAGGAGCTTTCTTT
CASKTPREGAFF
>TRBV15|.|.|TRBJ2-5|14
TGTGCCACCAGCACTCGACGGGGCCAAGAGACCCAGTACTTC
CATSTRRGQETQYF
>TRBV9|TRBD2|.|TRBJ2-2|18
TGTGCCAGCAGCGAACCACGGACTAGCGGGAGTTACACCGGGGAGCTGTTTTTT
CASSEPRTSGSYTGELFF
>TRBV5-1|TRBD2|.|TRBJ2-3|18
TGCGCCAGCAGTTCGGGACTAGCGGGACTCAGCTCCACAGATACGCAGTATTTT
CASSSGLAGLSSTDTQYF
>TRBV9|.|.|TRBJ2-7|15
TGTGCCAGCAGCGTAGGGACGGGGAGCTCCTACGAGCAGTACTTC
CASSVGTGSSYEQYF
>TRBV5-8|TRBD2|.|TRBJ2-1|16
TGTGCCAGCAGTCGGGGGTTAGCGGGAGTAACCAATGAGCAGTTCTTC
CASSRGLAGVTNEQFF
>TRBV29-1|.|.|TRBJ2-2|12
TGCAGCGTTGGGGGCTTTACCGGGGAGCTGTTTTTT
CSVGGFTGELFF
>TRBV4-2|.|.|TRBJ1-1|17
TGTGCCAGCAGCCAGGCGTTCCCCCTCCGGGGGGACACTGAAGCTTTCTTT
CASSQAFPLRGDTEAFF
>TRBV9|.|.|TRBJ2-5|13
TGTGCCAGCAGCGTCTCCGGGGATGAGACCCAGTACTTC
CASSVSGDETQYF
>TRBV10-1|TRBD2|.|TRBJ2-5|18
TGCGCCAGCAGTGACGGGGCCCCCGGCCTAGCGGGTTCAGAGACCCAGTACTTC
CASSDGAPGLAGSETQYF
>TRBV28|TRBD2|.|TRBJ2-1|15
TGTGCCAGCAGTCTGGGGACTAGCGGGTTCAATGAGCAGTTCTTC
CASSLGTSGFNEQFF
>TRBV19|.|.|TRBJ1-1|15
TGTGCCAGTAGTATCTCCAGGACAGCGAACACTGAAGCTTTCTTT
CASSISRTANTEAFF
>TRBV7-2|TRBD1|.|TRBJ1-1|17
TGTGCCAGCAGCCTGTCCGGGACAGGGGGCCCCAACACTGAAGCTTTCTTT
CASSLSGTGGPNTEAFF
>TRBV29-1|TRBD1|.|TRBJ1-1|14
TGCAGCGTTGAAAGTTCGCGAGGACAGGGTTTGGCTTTCTTT
CSVESSRGQGLAFF
>TRBV19|TRBD1|.|TRBJ1-1|15
TGTGCCAGTACGGGGACAGGGCAGCCAGGGACTGAAGCTTTCTTT
CASTGTGQPGTEAFF
>TRBV19|TRBD1|.|TRBJ1-5|17
TGTGCCAGTAGTATACGGGCCCGGACAGGGTACAATCAGCCCCAGCATTTT
CASSIRARTGYNQPQHF
>TRBV19|TRBD1|.|TRBJ2-2|13
TGTGCCAGTAGCCCCACAGGGGTCGGGGAGCTGTTTTTT
CASSPTGVGELFF
>TRBV5-8|.|.|TRBJ1-5|15
TGTGCCAGCAGCTTGGATCCGGGGTATAATCAGCCCCAGCATTTT
CASSLDPGYNQPQHF
>TRBV4-1|.|.|TRBJ1-2|16
TGCGCCAGCAGCCTTCTCCCGGCAGGTACCAACTATGGCTACACCTTC
CASSLLPAGTNYGYTF
>TRBV4-3|.|.|TRBJ2-2|15
TGCGCCAGCAGCCCCGGGACACCTAACACCGGGGAGCTGTTTTTT
CASSPGTPNTGELFF
>TRBV7-2|TRBD2|.|TRBJ2-7|14
TGTGCCAGCAGCTCCACCGGGAGGGGTGGCGAGCAGTACTTC
CASSSTGRGGEQYF
>TRBV4-2|.|.|TRBJ2-7|14
TGTGCCAGCAGCCAAGGGCAGGGAACCTACGAGCAGTACTTC
CASSQGQGTYEQYF
>TRBV7-6|TRBD1|.|TRBJ1-1|14
TGTGCCAGCAGCACAGGACAGGGAACCGGTGAAGCTTTCTTT
CASSTGQGTGEAFF
>TRBV15|.|.|TRBJ2-1|12
TGTGCCACCAGCAGCACGGGGAGGGAGCAGTTCTTC
CATSSTGREQFF
>TRBV18|TRBD1|.|TRBJ1-3|15
TGTGCCATGGCCGGGACAGGCGCCTCTGGAAACACCATATATTTT
CAMAGTGASGNTIYF
>TRBV14|TRBD1|.|TRBJ2-7|17
TGTGCCAGCAGCCAAGAGTGGGGGGGACAGGGCTCGTACGAGCAGTACTTC
CASSQEWGGQGSYEQYF
>TRBV28|.|.|TRBJ2-7|14
TGTGCCAGCAGTTATTCAGGGGAAAAGTACGAGCAGTACTTC
CASSYSGEKYEQYF
>TRBV10-3|.|.|TRBJ2-1|12
TGTGCCATCAGTGAGTTCCCTTATGAGCAGTTCTTC
CAISEFPYEQFF
>TRBV4-1|TRBD1|.|TRBJ2-3|18
TGCGCCAGCAGCCCCAACAGCTTGACAGGGGCTTCCACAGATACGCAGTATTTT
CASSPNSLTGASTDTQYF
>TRBV6-1|TRBD1|.|TRBJ1-1|14
TGTGCCTCGGGGACAGGATTATATGGCACTGAAGCTTTCTTT
CASGTGLYGTEAFF